This T cell receptor (beta chain) originates from a study of T cells in Graves' hyperthyroidism and ophthalmopathy. Overall study findings and caveats: Most thyroid clonotypes with frequency above 0.001 were detected in blood.

Of note for this clonotype: No antigen is known for it.

Amplified regions were TCR beta CDR3 sequences from RNA transcripts. HTBI primers were used for first-round RT-PCR of the TCR CDR3. One entry per CDR3 protein results from TCRdb running MiXCR on the multiplex PCR reads. The sample records 640,000 or so distinct CDR3 sequences, about 14% being singletons. The PBMCs were taken from around 10 ml of fresh peripheral blood. Sample: blood. This receptor was obtained from a woman in her 40s with Graves' ophthalmopathy.

The CDR3: CASSFWVDRGEQYF. In nucleotides, the CDR3 is TGTGCCAGCAGCTTTTGGGTGGACAGGGGCGAGCAGTACTTC. This sequence joins TRBV7-2 and TRBJ2-7, with 9 bases identical to TRBD1. CDR3 length: 14 amino acids. V dropped 3 bases and J dropped 6; count of bases not matched to a gene: 6. The germline V gene has CDR1 SGHTA and CDR2 FQGNSA.